The sequence of this TCR beta chain was determined in a study of control samples from healthy donors and cancer patients. Per germline, CDR1 SGHNT and CDR2 YYREEE (reference sequence). V was pared by 4 bases and J by 3 bases, with 11 bases between. The CDR3 loop spans 13 amino acids. Some clones are missing from TCRdb's copy, which holds only in-frame ones; the method was immunoSEQ multiplex PCR. The sample lists 150,000 or so clones; around 90% were seen once. A few counts support this clone. The sequencing sample was made of blood. The genes are TRBV5-4 and TRBJ2-7; D is possibly TRBD1 (5 bases). This TCR came from a man aged 35 to 55 in good health. The CDR3 DNA is TGTGCCAGCAGCCCTGACAGAAACTACGAGCAGTACTTC. It yields the protein CASSPDRNYEQYF.